These 32 T cell receptor beta chains were sequenced from one sample in a study of Graves' ophthalmopathy and Graves' hyperthyroidism. For repertoire sequencing, the TCR beta CDR3 regions were amplified from RNA transcripts. Investigators did first-round RT-PCR with HTBI primers, then second-round multiplex PCR. Using its own MiXCR run on the multiplex PCR reads, TCRdb lists one record per CDR3 protein. The data show 660,000 or so distinct CDR3 sequences, roughly 41% seen once. Sequencing used peripheral blood. These receptors all stem from an adult man with Graves' ophthalmopathy.

This clonotype was observed at least ten times. The CDR3 coding sequence is TGTGCCAGCAGTGAGGGAGGTCGTTTTTCATCTGAAGCTTTCTTT. This codes for CASSEGGRFSSEAFF. The gene calls are TRBV25-1 and TRBJ1-1; no clear D gene. V lost 3 bases, J lost 6 bases, and 17 bases lay in between. Germline V gives CDR1 MGHDK, CDR2 SYGVNS. This CDR3 spans 15 amino acids.

This clonotype was counted only a few times. This chain uses TRBV4-3 with TRBJ1-4, with D possibly TRBD1 on 5 matching bases. V was clipped by 4 bases and J by 6 bases, with 12 bases between them. The CDR3 contains 14 residues. Germline CDR1 is LGHNA and CDR2 is YSLEER. The chain's CDR3 is CASSLKRGDEKLFF. CDR3 nucleotides: TGCGCCAGCAGCCTCAAGCGGGGGGATGAAAAACTGTTTTTT.

The chain links TRBV6-1 to TRBJ2-7; possible D gene TRBD1, 6 bases. Germline CDR1 and CDR2: MNHNS and SASEGT. The CDR3 has 13 amino acids. V shed 5 bases and J shed 9 bases, with 17 bases lying between them. Written as DNA, the CDR3 is TGTGCCAGCAGTCCGTGGACAGCCCCCCCGCAGTACTTC. The encoded protein is CASSPWTAPPQYF.

This clonotype was observed a few times. In DNA, the CDR3 is TGTGCCAGCAGCTTAAGTAGCGGGGGAGAACAAGAGACCCAGTACTTC. Amino acid sequence: CASSLSSGGEQETQYF. V usage is TRBV7-3 and J usage is TRBJ2-5; 9 nucleotides line up with TRBD2. The CDR3 totals 16 residues. Germline V CDR1 and CDR2: SGHTA, FQGTGA. After removal of 1 base from V and 2 bases from J, the junction contained 5 bases not matched to a gene. The full variable domain, rest sourced from reference TRBV7-3 and TRBJ2-5, is GAGVSQTPSNKVTEKGKYVELRCDPISGHTALYWYRQSLGQGPEFLIYFQGTGAADDSGLPNDRFFAVRPEGSVSTLKIQRTERGDSAVYLCASSLSSGGEQETQYFGPGTRLLVL.

This clonotype appeared a few times. The chain combines TRBV11-2 with TRBJ1-1; tentative D call: TRBD1 (6 bases). This CDR3 contains 16 residues. V lost 4 bases and J lost 7, with 22 bases in between. Germline values: CDR1 SGHAT, CDR2 FQNNGV. In nucleotides, the CDR3 is TGTGCCAGCAGCTCCGGACAGAGTCGACGGATGGGTGAAGCTTTCTTT. This encodes CASSSGQSRRMGEAFF.

The chain joins TRBV5-1 to TRBJ2-5; TRBD2 agrees at 9 bases. Per germline, CDR1 SGHRS and CDR2 YFSETQ. The CDR3 runs to 15 residues. With V trimmed by 0 bases and J by 4 bases, 4 bases remained unmatched. CDR3 amino acids: CASSLGSGSGETQYF. The CDR3 DNA reads TGCGCCAGCAGCTTGGGTAGCGGGAGCGGAGAGACCCAGTACTTC.

Comment on this clonotype: Just one base apart from a much larger clone, this may be a read error. The chain has TRBV12-3 or TRBV12-4 and TRBJ2-7; D is perhaps TRBD1 (5 bases). This CDR3 comprises 15 residues. CDR3 DNA sequence: TGTGCCAGCGGTTTGTGGCAGGGAAGCTCCTACGAGCAGTACTTC. It encodes CASGLWQGSSYEQYF.

This clonotype was seen only a few times. V and J are TRBV7-2 and TRBJ2-7, with 8 nucleotides matching TRBD2. V trimming: 5 bases; J trimming: 0 bases; junction bases outside the gene matches: 6. From germline, CDR1 is SGHTA and CDR2 FQGNSA. CDR3 length equals 15 residues. For the CDR3, the DNA is TGTGCCAGCAGCCCCGGGGGGGGGAGCTCCTACGAGCAGTACTTC. It specifies CASSPGGGSSYEQYF.

The chain has TRBV11-2 and TRBJ2-7, with a weak D call TRBD2 (5 bases). Between the trimmed V and J ends, which lost 10 bases and 5 bases, there was a span of 18 bases. Per the germline V gene, CDR1 is SGHAT and CDR2 is FQNNGV. The CDR3 spans 13 residues. CDR3 sequence reads: CATSTNTGDEQYF. CDR3 coding DNA: TGTGCCACAAGCACCAACACCGGGGACGAGCAGTACTTC.

This clonotype appeared a few times. V usage is TRBV12-3 or TRBV12-4 and J usage is TRBJ2-7; no reliable D call. The CDR3 has 13 residues. V shed 4 bases and J shed 0 bases, with 7 bases lying between them. CDR3: CASSSHNSYEQYF. DNA of the CDR3: TGTGCCAGCAGTTCCCACAACTCCTACGAGCAGTACTTC.

With regard to this clonotype: Given a much more abundant clone one base away, this may be a read error. The rearrangement joins TRBV19 to TRBJ1-1; D is unresolved. The CDR3 runs to 11 residues. Trimming took 3 bases from V and 4 from J, leaving 3 bases between them. CDR1 and CDR2 (germline): LNHDA, SQIVND (reference sequence). The CDR3 sequence is CASSMATEAFF. DNA of the CDR3: TGTGCCAGTAGTATGGCCACTGAAGCTTTCTTT.

V is TRBV11-2 and J is TRBJ2-1, with 9 positions matching TRBD1. The CDR3 extends over 18 amino acids. Trimming cost V 3 bases and J 6 bases; bases outside gene matches: 15. Germline CDR1 and CDR2: SGHAT and FQNNGV. The DNA for the CDR3 is TGTGCCAGCAGCTTGAGGGAGAACACCGGGACAGGGTTCAATGAGCAGTTCTTC. It translates to CASSLRENTGTGFNEQFF.

The chain employs TRBV7-9 and TRBJ1-1; tentative D call: TRBD1 (5 bases). The CDR3 extends over 14 amino acids. Trimming removed 4 bases from V and 0 bases from J, with 9 bases in between. Germline CDR1 is SEHNR and CDR2 is FQNEAQ (reference sequence). The CDR3 bases are TGTGCCAGCAGCTCCCACAGGATGAACACTGAAGCTTTCTTT. It translates to CASSSHRMNTEAFF.

As to this clonotype: This may come from a read error, since a much larger clone is one base off. The V gene is TRBV10-3, the J gene TRBJ1-2; D might be TRBD1 (6 bases). Germline V gene lookup returns CDR1 ENHRY and CDR2 SYGVKD. The V and J ends lost 7 bases and 7 bases respectively, with 16 bases between them. The CDR3 sequence is 13 residues long. The CDR3 loop is CAINLRQESGYTF. CDR3 sequence (DNA): TGTGCCATCAACTTGAGACAGGAGAGTGGCTACACCTTC.

This clonotype was counted only a few times. The chain has TRBV19 and TRBJ1-6; tentatively, D is TRBD1 (5 bases). The V and J ends lost 4 bases and 5 bases respectively, with 15 bases between them. The germline CDR1 and CDR2 sequences are LNHDA and SQIVND (reference sequence). The CDR3 loop spans 16 amino acids. The CDR3 DNA reads as TGTGCCAGTAGTAGGGCCGGGACGGCAGATAATTCACCCCTCCACTTT. Translated: CASSRAGTADNSPLHF. Full variable domain (rest looked up from reference TRBV19 and TRBJ1-6): DGGITQSPKYLFRKEGQNVTLSCEQNLNHDAMYWYRQDPGQGLRLIYYSQIVNDFQKGDIAEGYSVSREKKESFPLTVTSAQKNPTAFYLCASSRAGTADNSPLHFGNGTRLTVT.

This clonotype was counted ten times or more. This chain's CDR3 is CAISATGGNYEQYF. The DNA for the CDR3 is TGTGCCATCAGTGCGACAGGGGGCAACTACGAGCAGTACTTC. This chain joins TRBV10-3 and TRBJ2-7; the match to TRBD1 covers 10 bases. The CDR3 loop spans 14 amino acids. The V segment lost 4 bases and the J segment 3 bases; nucleotides outside the gene matches: 3. Per germline, CDR1 ENHRY and CDR2 SYGVKD.

The sample holds many counts of this clonotype. The CDR3 region is CAISAGLAEQYF. DNA for the CDR3: TGTGCCATCAGTGCGGGGCTTGCCGAGCAGTACTTC. This chain connects TRBV10-3 to TRBJ2-7; D is tentatively TRBD1 or TRBD2 (5 bases each). V shed 4 bases and J shed 6 bases, with 10 bases lying between them. CDR3 length equals 12 residues. CDR1 is ENHRY and CDR2 is SYGVKD in the germline V gene.

This CDR3 is CASSVGVAGRWATGELFF. The CDR3 nucleotides are TGTGCCAGCAGCGTAGGAGTGGCAGGACGTTGGGCCACCGGGGAGCTGTTTTTT. The V gene is TRBV9, the J gene TRBJ2-2; D gene ambiguous. The CDR3 is 18 amino acids. V lost 0 bases and J 4 bases, leaving 19 bases between the germline ends. Germline V gene data show CDR1 as SGDLS and CDR2 as YYNGEE.

The V and J genes are TRBV6-6 and TRBJ1-1; 8 bases map to TRBD1. CDR3 length equals 16 residues. Germline lookup yields CDR1 MNHNY and CDR2 SVGAGI (reference sequence). J lost 2 bases, V lost 2 bases, and 7 bases had no gene match. The CDR3 DNA reads TGTGCCAGCAGTTACGGACAGGGTCCCATTAACACTGAAGCTTTCTTT. It codes for CASSYGQGPINTEAFF.

J is TRBJ2-5 and V is TRBV29-1; D remains unclear. With 4 bases removed from V and 5 bases from J, the gap between germline ends came to 14 bases. The germline CDR1 and CDR2 sequences are SQVTM and ANQGSEA. This CDR3 contains 13 residues. CDR3 loop: CSVVAGRLETQYF. In nucleotides, the CDR3 is TGCAGCGTTGTAGCTGGCCGGCTGGAGACCCAGTACTTC. The complete variable domain, with remaining parts taken from reference TRBV29-1 and TRBJ2-5, reads SAVISQKPSRDICQRGTSLTIQCQVDSQVTMMFWYRQQPGQSLTLIATANQGSEATYESGFVIDKFPISRPNLTFSTLTVSNMSPEDSSIYLCSVVAGRLETQYFGPGTRLLVL.

V gene TRBV20-1 combines with J gene TRBJ2-7; tentatively, D is TRBD1 (6 bases). CDR3 length: 14 amino acids. Germline V gives CDR1 DFQATT, CDR2 SNEGSKA (reference sequence). Trimming shortened V by 0 bases and J by 2 bases, and 11 bases separated the two germline ends. CDR3 protein: CSARDSGAPYEQYF. The CDR3 DNA reads as TGCAGTGCTAGAGATTCAGGGGCCCCCTACGAGCAGTACTTC.

There are many counts of this clonotype. This chain connects TRBV2 to TRBJ2-7; perhaps TRBD2 as D (6 bases). The V end was cut by 4 bases, the J end by 3 bases, with 19 bases between. Germline lookup yields CDR1 SNHLY and CDR2 FYNNEI. This CDR3 has 16 amino acids. The DNA for the CDR3 is TGTGCCAGCAGTGTCTTGGGAACGGGAGTCGGCTACGAGCAGTACTTC. It specifies CASSVLGTGVGYEQYF.

This clonotype has ten or more counts. This rearrangement joins TRBV10-3 to TRBJ1-6, with D perhaps matching TRBD1 (5 bases). Germline CDR1 and CDR2: ENHRY and SYGVKD. V gave up 2 bases and J gave up 7 bases, with 6 bases separating them. The CDR3 covers 13 residues. CDR3 residues: CAISERGNSPLHF. DNA of the CDR3: TGTGCCATCAGTGAGCGGGGGAATTCACCCCTCCACTTT.

The sample holds many counts of this clonotype. J is TRBJ1-3 and V is TRBV5-1; 7 bases map to TRBD1. The CDR3 spans 14 residues. Germline loops: CDR1 SGHRS, CDR2 YFSETQ. The ends lost 0 bases at V and 4 bases at J; junction bases unmatched: 1. The CDR3 bases are TGCGCCAGCAGCTTGGCGGGACAGGGAAACACCATATATTTT. Its protein product is CASSLAGQGNTIYF.

In its sample, this clonotype was seen a few times. The junction departs from the called germline gene at one end, perhaps through a read error. The chain carries TRBV10-3 and TRBJ1-1, with TRBD1 matching 7 bases. Germline lookup yields CDR1 ENHRY and CDR2 SYGVKD. The CDR3 sequence is 16 residues long. The CDR3 DNA reads TGTGCCAGCAGTTGGGCTTGGACAGGAAGGGACACTGAAGCTTTCTTT. This gives the protein CASSWAWTGRDTEAFF.

This clonotype was detected many times. The rearrangement links TRBV7-2 to TRBJ2-7; 12 nucleotides match TRBD2. Germline V lookup: CDR1 SGHTA, CDR2 FQGNSA. Unmatched junction bases numbered 1, after V lost 4 bases and J lost 3 bases. The length of the CDR3 is 14 residues. DNA of the CDR3: TGTGCCAGCAGCTCGACTAGCGGGGGCTACGAGCAGTACTTC. Residues: CASSSTSGGYEQYF. Filled out from reference TRBV7-2 and TRBJ2-7, the complete variable domain reads GAGVSQSPSNKVTEKGKDVELRCDPISGHTALYWYRQSLGQGLEFLIYFQGNSAPDKSGLPSDRFSAERTGGSVSTLTIQRTQQEDSAVYLCASSSTSGGYEQYFGPGTRLTVT.

At least ten counts were recorded for this clonotype. The J gene is TRBJ2-2, the V gene TRBV7-6; D might be TRBD1 or TRBD2, each matching 5 bases. V lost 3 bases, J lost 0 bases, and 8 bases lay in between. The CDR3 totals 15 residues. CDR1 SGHVS and CDR2 FNYEAQ come from the germline V gene. This CDR3 reads CASSFRETNTGELFF. The CDR3 nucleotides read TGTGCCAGCAGCTTCAGGGAGACGAACACCGGGGAGCTGTTTTTT.

This clonotype was counted many times. The V and J genes are TRBV7-8 and TRBJ2-7; 7 bases agree with TRBD2. V shed 7 bases and J 7 bases; nucleotides not matched to a gene: 16. Germline values: CDR1 SGHVS, CDR2 FQNEAQ. The CDR3 loop spans 15 amino acids. The CDR3 sequence: CASIPSGTTPKEQYF. CDR3 sequence (DNA): TGTGCCAGCATCCCCTCCGGGACTACCCCGAAAGAGCAGTACTTC.

This chain connects TRBV6-6 to TRBJ1-6; 12 bases are shared with TRBD1. Germline CDR1 reads MNHNY; CDR2 reads SVGAGI (reference sequence). The CDR3 has 17 residues. Germline trimming cut 7 bases from V and 5 bases from J; bases unmatched to any gene: 9. The DNA of the CDR3 is TGTGCCAGCAAGCCGGGACAGGGGGCGCCCAATAATTCACCCCTCCACTTT. The encoded protein is CASKPGQGAPNNSPLHF.

V and J are TRBV10-3 and TRBJ2-7; a possible D gene is TRBD2 (5 bases). CDR1 is ENHRY and CDR2 is SYGVKD in the germline V gene. The CDR3 totals 11 residues. V lost 5 bases and J 6 bases, leaving 8 bases between the germline ends. The CDR3 sequence: CAISRGSEQYF. The CDR3 nucleotides are TGTGCCATCAGTCGAGGGTCCGAGCAGTACTTC.

This clonotype has more than one count but fewer than ten. The missing conserved phenylalanine or tryptophan at the end of this CDR3 makes a read error likely. This chain connects TRBV6-4 to TRBJ1-2; a weak D match, TRBD1 (6 bases). Germline V gene sequence: CDR1 MRHNA, CDR2 SNTAGT. Trimming took 5 bases from V and 2 from J, leaving 15 bases between them. The CDR3 is made up of 15 amino acids. CDR3 sequence: CASSRAGQWNYGYTL. The CDR3 DNA follows: TGTGCCAGCAGTAGAGCCGGACAGTGGAACTATGGCTACACCCTC.

The chain couples TRBV5-6 to TRBJ2-2; D is ambiguous. With 2 bases removed from V and 7 bases from J, the gap between germline ends came to 9 bases. Germline lookup yields CDR1 SGHDT and CDR2 YYEEEE. The CDR3 covers 13 residues. CDR3 region: CASSFFLDGELFF. In nucleotides, the CDR3 is TGTGCCAGCAGCTTTTTCCTGGACGGGGAGCTGTTTTTT.